A single sample gave rise to the 9 T cell receptor beta chains below, sequenced in a study of cytotoxic CD8 clonotypes in ibrutinib-treated CLL. Sequenced by immunoSEQ multiplex PCR; TCRdb stores in-frame clones only, minus some. The repertoire holds about 140,000 clones, more than 70% seen once, with roughly 7.2% in the top ten. Sequences were derived from PBMCs, sampled after 36 months of ibrutinib treatment. These receptors came from a human donor with chronic lymphocytic leukemia.

The V and J genes are TRBV9 and TRBJ2-7, with D unclear. This CDR3 is built from 13 residues. CDR1 SGDLS and CDR2 YYNGEE come from the germline V gene. Trimming left V 0 bases short and J 3 bases short, with 7 bases between. CDR3 region: CASSVAGDYEQYF. The CDR3, as DNA: TGTGCCAGCAGCGTAGCTGGGGACTACGAGCAGTACTTC.

The chain couples TRBV29-1 to TRBJ2-7; no clear D gene. Germline loops: CDR1 SQVTM, CDR2 ANQGSEA. Between the trimmed V and J ends, which lost 0 bases and 0 bases, there was a span of 3 bases. There are 12 residues in the CDR3. CDR3 region: CSVEDVSYEQYF. The CDR3, as DNA: TGCAGCGTTGAAGACGTCTCCTACGAGCAGTACTTC.

This clone was seen ten or more times. This chain joins TRBV10-1 and TRBJ2-3; D unclear. CDR1 WNHNN and CDR2 SYGVQD come from the germline V gene (reference sequence). V gave up 1 base and J gave up 6 bases, with 2 bases separating them. The CDR3 extends over 11 amino acids. In DNA form, the CDR3 reads TGCGCCAGCAGTGAGTTCGATACGCAGTATTTT. Protein: CASSEFDTQYF.

CDR3 sequence reads: CSVERRGETQYF. The DNA for the CDR3 is TGCAGCGTTGAACGGCGGGGAGAGACCCAGTACTTC. The chain links TRBV29-1 to TRBJ2-5; D may be TRBD2 (6 bases). The CDR3 consists of 12 residues. V was trimmed by 2 bases and J by 4 bases, leaving 8 bases between them. Germline loops: CDR1 SQVTM, CDR2 ANQGSEA.

This clone was found a few times. V usage is TRBV15 and J usage is TRBJ1-1; no clear D gene. Trimming took 3 bases from V and 7 from J, leaving 9 bases between them. This CDR3 comprises 12 residues. The germline gives CDR1 LNHNV, CDR2 YYDKDF (reference sequence). Here the CDR3 reads CATSSITGEAFF. Here the CDR3 DNA reads TGTGCCACCAGCAGCATTACCGGTGAAGCTTTCTTT.

The chain combines TRBV18 with TRBJ1-2; 9 positions agree with TRBD1. Per the germline V gene, CDR1 is KGHSH and CDR2 is LQKENI. The CDR3 extends over 15 amino acids. The V and J ends lost 6 bases and 4 bases, in that order; junction bases with no gene match: 9. The CDR3 DNA reads as TGTGCCAGCTCTCCCGGGACAGGGAGCGCCTATGGCTACACCTTC. Its translation is CASSPGTGSAYGYTF. Together with reference TRBV18 and TRBJ1-2, the CDR3 gives the full variable domain: NAGVMQNPRHLVRRRGQEARLRCSPMKGHSHVYWYRQLPEEGLKFMVYLQKENIIDESGMPKERFSAEFPKEGPSILRIQQVVRGDSAAYFCASSPGTGSAYGYTFGSGTRLTVV.

The chain recombines TRBV5-1 with TRBJ2-3; maybe TRBD1 (5 bases). CDR1 SGHRS and CDR2 YFSETQ come from the germline V gene. The V and J ends lost 0 bases and 2 bases respectively, with 13 bases between them. The CDR3 sequence is 16 residues long. The CDR3 coding sequence is TGCGCCAGCAGCTTGGCCTGGGGCACGGTCACAGATACGCAGTATTTT. This gives the protein CASSLAWGTVTDTQYF.

This clone was seen only once. The chain combines TRBV28 with TRBJ2-7; 7 bases are shared with TRBD2. Per the germline V gene, CDR1 is MDHEN and CDR2 is SYDVKM. V shed 10 bases, J shed 3 bases, and the junction held 9 bases outside the gene matches. This CDR3 region has 13 residues. The CDR3 region is CATYGTGGYEQYF. The CDR3 DNA reads TGTGCCACATACGGGACGGGGGGCTACGAGCAGTACTTC. The variable domain in full, completed from reference TRBV28 and TRBJ2-7, reads DVKVTQSSRYLVKRTGEKVFLECVQDMDHENMFWYRQDPGLGLRLIYFSYDVKMKEKGDIPEGYSVSREKKERFSLILESASTNQTSMYLCATYGTGGYEQYFGPGTRLTVT.

The chain employs TRBV18 and TRBJ1-3; D is ambiguous. The CDR3 runs 14 residues. V was clipped by 3 bases and J by 4 bases, with 10 bases between them. CDR1 and CDR2 (germline): KGHSH, LQKENI. CDR3 DNA sequence: TGTGCCAGCTCACCGTTACCGGACGGAAACACCATATATTTT. Its translation is CASSPLPDGNTIYF.